This TCR beta chain was sequenced during a study of T cells in localized non-small cell lung cancer (dated by TCRdb to between 2020 and 2021). A note on the overall study: Comparing tumors with uninvolved tumor-adjacent lungs, the study looked at the T cell repertoires of roughly 250 patients with early-stage NSCLC. NSCLC patients had a mean age of around 61 years, and around 140 were male and about a hundred female. The cohort was made up of some 240 treatment-naive NSCLC patients whose localized lung tumors had been resected. The paper's findings and limits, for the study overall: Because the study design was exploratory, TCR variables were selected using unadjusted p-values without false-discovery rate correction. Longer overall survival was associated with higher T cell density in blood, whereas shorter survival was associated with higher clonality in adjacent lung. The highest T cell clonality was observed in uninvolved tumor-adjacent lung, where clonality exceeded that of tumor, suggesting that antigenic responses were more focused in uninvolved tumor-adjacent lung. Because multi-region tumor sequencing was not done, intratumor heterogeneity could not be ruled out. A median of 57 of the top 100 tumor clones were detected in paired uninvolved adjacent lung, and around 27 of these tumor clones were also found among the top 100 clones of the paired uninvolved adjacent lung.

CDR1 and CDR2 are read off the germline V gene as SGHRS and YFSETQ. Inclusive of the bounding cysteine and phenylalanine, the CDR3 is 15 residues long. Of the read, only the CDR3 DNA is kept; its 45 bases are in frame from base 1. Relative to germline, V is 0 bases shorter and J is 2 bases shorter, with 10 bases between their ends. A word on this clone: What antigen it recognizes has not been identified. Per-nucleotide qualities are absent, and no much larger clonotype sits a single base away.

The immunoSEQ Assay was used to sequence TCR beta CDR3 regions from DNA. Per the source publication's procedure: T cell density was computed as TCR beta template counts normalized to usable DNA estimated by amplifying housekeeping genes. Richness was estimated with the preseqR package, extrapolating to 400,000 templates for PBMC samples and 120,000 templates for tissue samples. Clonality was defined by subtracting Pielou's evenness from one. Differential abundance testing on productive amino-acid clonotypes, with a minimum total count of 5 and an alpha of 0.1, was used to identify tissue-enriched TCRs. Repertoire overlap between compartments was quantified with the Jaccard Index and Morisita Overlap Index. GLIPH grouped TCR beta CDR3s together with public tetramer-defined viral CDR3s, and a viral motif had to include at least three viral sequences and also show V-gene enrichment. TCRdb provides this immuneACCESS table in a form limited to in-frame rearrangements. Some clones are lacking; in checked studies, under half of them reflect an unresolved V gene, and why the rest are absent is not known. The V and J calls and clone size come from that table; D and trimming were worked out from the DNA. This sample gives about 48,000 clones in total; about 72% of them show up just once. Of the sample, around 16% is held by the ten largest clones.

At diagnosis, peripheral blood, uninvolved tumor-adjacent lung and tumor were collected and were preserved as a mix of fresh-frozen and FFPE material. Blood samples were analyzed as peripheral blood mononuclear cells for TCR repertoire profiling. The clonotype originates from a man aged 40 to 70 with stage I squamous cell lung carcinoma. The chain is assembled from TRBV5-1 and TRBJ2-3; the D gene is perhaps TRBD2, from 5 matching bases. The material was peripheral blood, obtained before any cancer treatment. The CDR3 corresponds to CASSLGTPTTDTQYF. In nucleotide form, the sequence is TGCGCCAGCAGCTTGGGGACTCCCACCACAGATACGCAGTATTTT. The CDR3 plus the reference TRBV5-1 and TRBJ2-3 genes for the other parts give the full variable domain: KAGVTQTPRYLIKTRGQQVTLSCSPISGHRSVSWYQQTPGQGLQFLFEYFSETQRNKGNFPGRFSGRQFSNSRSEMNVSTLELGDSALYLCASSLGTPTTDTQYFGPGTRLTVL.